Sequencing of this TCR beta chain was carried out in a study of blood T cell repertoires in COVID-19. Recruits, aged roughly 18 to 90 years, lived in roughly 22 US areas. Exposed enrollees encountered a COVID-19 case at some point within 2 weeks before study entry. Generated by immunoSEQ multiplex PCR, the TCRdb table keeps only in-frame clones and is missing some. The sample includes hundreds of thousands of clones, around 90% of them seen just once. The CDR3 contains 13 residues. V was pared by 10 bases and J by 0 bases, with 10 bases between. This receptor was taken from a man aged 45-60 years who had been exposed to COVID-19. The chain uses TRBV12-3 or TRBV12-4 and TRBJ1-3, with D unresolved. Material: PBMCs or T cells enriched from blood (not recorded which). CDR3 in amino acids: CATTRGSGNTIYF. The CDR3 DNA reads TGTGCCACCACTAGAGGCTCTGGAAACACCATATATTTT.